Below are 12 T cell receptor beta chains sequenced from a single sample in a study of long-term antiretroviral therapy in people with HIV. immunoSEQ v3.0 was run at survey level. The protocol was immunoSEQ multiplex PCR, while the TCRdb copy is restricted to in-frame clones and leaves out a portion. The profile shows tens of thousands of clones, about 88% of them singletons. Sequences were derived from unsorted PBMCs, sampled around 5 years before starting antiretroviral therapy. Receptors originate from a man aged 50 to 59 with HIV.

The chain is built from TRBV28 and TRBJ1-3; D is uncertain. V lost 3 bases to trimming and J lost 0 bases, with 9 bases between them. Germline loops: CDR1 MDHEN, CDR2 SYDVKM. This CDR3 is built from 15 residues. The CDR3 protein is CASSFGVSSGNTIYF. The DNA of the CDR3 is TGTGCCAGCAGTTTTGGCGTCAGCTCTGGAAACACCATATATTTT.

The J gene is TRBJ1-5, the V gene TRBV19, with D perhaps TRBD1 (5 bases). Trimming left V 5 bases short and J 8 bases short, with 25 bases between. This CDR3 region has 17 residues. The germline V gene has CDR1 LNHDA and CDR2 SQIVND (reference sequence). CDR3 coding DNA: TGTGCCAGTAGTCCCCGGCAGGGAACACTCTCGGGGAAGCCCCAGCATTTT. Its protein is CASSPRQGTLSGKPQHF. The full variable domain, rest sourced from reference TRBV19 and TRBJ1-5, is DGGITQSPKYLFRKEGQNVTLSCEQNLNHDAMYWYRQDPGQGLRLIYYSQIVNDFQKGDIAEGYSVSREKKESFPLTVTSAQKNPTAFYLCASSPRQGTLSGKPQHFGDGTRLSIL.

The chain couples TRBV7-2 to TRBJ2-1; TRBD1 agrees at 8 bases. Germline CDR1 reads SGHTA; CDR2 reads FQGNSA. The CDR3 has 16 amino acids. J gave up 3 bases and V 2 bases, and 6 bases lay outside the gene matches. CDR3 DNA: TGTGCCAGCAGCTTACCAGGGGGCGTTGTCTACAATGAGCAGTTCTTC. This translates into CASSLPGGVVYNEQFF.

The chain is built from TRBV5-5 and TRBJ2-7; weak D call: TRBD2 (5 bases). Trimming took 5 bases from V and 0 from J, leaving 12 bases between them. The CDR3 contains 14 residues. Germline lookup yields CDR1 SGHKS and CDR2 YYEKEE (reference sequence). CDR3 nucleotides: TGTGCCAGCAGGACCCCAGCGGACTCCTACGAGCAGTACTTC. It yields the protein CASRTPADSYEQYF.

The rearrangement links TRBV4-3 to TRBJ2-1, with unresolved D. The V end was cut by 3 bases, the J end by 0 bases, with 9 bases between. The CDR3 totals 15 residues. Per germline, CDR1 LGHNA and CDR2 YSLEER. CDR3: CASSHYTGSYNEQFF. For the CDR3, the DNA is TGCGCCAGCAGCCACTACACGGGCTCCTACAATGAGCAGTTCTTC.

This clone is labeled as medium-sized. This sequence joins TRBV29-1 and TRBJ2-5; D uncertain. This CDR3 region has 15 residues. The V end lost 1 base, the J end lost 5 bases, and 17 bases lay between the germline ends. Germline V gene sequence: CDR1 SQVTM, CDR2 ANQGSEA. The CDR3 sequence: CSVEVSRVVEETQYF. DNA of the CDR3: TGCAGCGTTGAAGTGTCTAGGGTGGTGGAGGAGACCCAGTACTTC. Supplemented by reference TRBV29-1 and TRBJ2-5, the full variable domain reads SAVISQKPSRDICQRGTSLTIQCQVDSQVTMMFWYRQQPGQSLTLIATANQGSEATYESGFVIDKFPISRPNLTFSTLTVSNMSPEDSSIYLCSVEVSRVVEETQYFGPGTRLLVL.

This chain joins TRBV5-1 and TRBJ2-3; D remains ambiguous. V dropped 3 bases and J dropped 0 bases, with 11 bases sitting between them. Germline CDR1 SGHRS, CDR2 YFSETQ. The CDR3 is made up of 15 amino acids. The CDR3 spells CASSSTTRSTDTQYF. The CDR3 DNA follows: TGCGCCAGCAGCTCCACGACACGTAGCACAGATACGCAGTATTTT.

This clone was observed once. V and J are TRBV5-1 and TRBJ1-1, with 7 bases identical to TRBD1. The V gene's germline CDR1 is SGHRS and CDR2 YFSETQ. CDR3 length equals 13 residues. The V segment lost 0 bases and the J segment 4 bases; nucleotides outside the gene matches: 0. CDR3 amino acids: CASSLEGATEAFF. The CDR3 DNA reads as TGCGCCAGCAGCTTGGAGGGGGCCACTGAAGCTTTCTTT.

The rearrangement uses TRBV28 and TRBJ1-4; the D gene is possibly TRBD1 (6 bases). The CDR3 runs to 14 residues. V lost 3 bases, J lost 6 bases, and 11 bases lay in between. The germline gives CDR1 MDHEN, CDR2 SYDVKM. The CDR3 coding sequence is TGTGCCAGCAGTTTTTCACAGGGAGATGAAAAACTGTTTTTT. Its translation is CASSFSQGDEKLFF.

Sample share makes this clone medium-sized (0.01 to 0.1%). The V call is TRBV7-9, the J call TRBJ2-7; no clear D gene. V lost 1 base to trimming and J lost 4 bases, with 14 bases between them. The CDR3 is 15 amino acids. The germline V gene encodes CDR1 SEHNR and CDR2 FQNEAQ (reference sequence). CDR3 DNA sequence: TGTGCCAGCAGCTTAGGGCGCCTAGAGTCGTACGAGCAGTACTTC. Translation: CASSLGRLESYEQYF.

The V and J genes are TRBV19 and TRBJ2-7; D may be TRBD2 (6 bases). The germline gives CDR1 LNHDA, CDR2 SQIVND (reference sequence). V gave up 6 bases and J gave up 7 bases, with 13 bases separating them. The CDR3 runs 12 residues. The CDR3 here is CASSGRGYEQYF. CDR3 nucleotides: TGTGCCAGTAGCGGGCGGGGCTATGAGCAGTACTTC.

V usage is TRBV10-3 and J usage is TRBJ2-7, with 11 bases identical to TRBD1. The V and J ends lost 0 bases and 3 bases, in that order; junction bases with no gene match: 4. CDR1 and CDR2 (germline): ENHRY, SYGVKD. The CDR3 contains 16 residues. The CDR3 sequence is CAISESKGTGGYEQYF. The CDR3 nucleotides are TGTGCCATCAGTGAGTCGAAGGGGACAGGGGGCTACGAGCAGTACTTC.